This T cell receptor beta chain was sequenced for a study of T cell responses to AZD1222 COVID-19 vaccine. The repertoire was sequenced with immunoSEQ multiplex PCR; TCRdb's copy has only in-frame clones and lacks some. The repertoire consists of 150,000 or so clones, with approximately 78% occurring once and the leading ten covering less than 5%. This clone was counted only a few times. Its specificity is not known. V gave up 1 base and J gave up 4 bases, with 5 bases separating them. CDR1 and CDR2 (germline): SEHNR, FQNEAQ (reference sequence). CDR3 length equals 13 residues. Findings and limits, study-wide: Unmutated variant regions reportedly attract nearly half of all spike-specific TCRs. Donors were chiefly white British, with a greater number of females, and clonal diversity was perhaps underestimated. The number of AZD1222 recipients seropositive at baseline was only five to seven.

The chain couples TRBV7-9 to TRBJ1-5; no definite D call. The specimen was peripheral blood, collected on day 0 of MenACWY control vaccination. The origin of this receptor is an adult in good health. The CDR3 nucleotides read TGTGCCAGCAGCTTAGAGGTTAATCAGCCCCAGCATTTT. It is translated as CASSLEVNQPQHF.